This T cell receptor (beta chain) was identified in a study of vaccination and CD4 T cells after COVID-19. Study in general: The convalescent population consisted of six males and four females, two of whom were of Hispanic ethnicity.

This clonotype has a handful of counts. Its antigen is not identified. An Oncomine TCR Beta short-read assay was used to sequence the DNA from cultured CD4+ T cells. It was cultured CD4+ T cells from which genomic DNA was extracted. TCRdb fed the PCR reads into MiXCR, producing one record per CDR3 protein. The sample holds about 6,500 distinct CDR3 sequences, less than 20% seen once. V lost 10 bases to trimming and J lost 0 bases, with 13 bases between them. The germline V gene has CDR1 SNHLY and CDR2 FYNNEI. The CDR3 runs to 14 residues. Points from the study as a whole: A median roughly 84% of convalescent patients' SARS-CoV-2-reactive clones emerged only after vaccination.

The sample's treatment: approximately nine-day PBMC culture with coronavirus spike peptide pools or control peptides (ViraFEST assay). The ViraFEST method relied on peptide pools to expand antigen-specific T cells, followed by TCR sequencing. The genes are TRBV2 and TRBJ1-3; the D gene is possibly TRBD1 (5 bases). This TCR derives from a human donor who had recovered from COVID-19. The sequenced sample consisted of CD4+ T cells from blood, cultured in vitro. In DNA form, the CDR3 reads TGTGCCATCCTTGGGACTCTCTCTGGAAACACCATATATTTT. Translating gives CAILGTLSGNTIYF.